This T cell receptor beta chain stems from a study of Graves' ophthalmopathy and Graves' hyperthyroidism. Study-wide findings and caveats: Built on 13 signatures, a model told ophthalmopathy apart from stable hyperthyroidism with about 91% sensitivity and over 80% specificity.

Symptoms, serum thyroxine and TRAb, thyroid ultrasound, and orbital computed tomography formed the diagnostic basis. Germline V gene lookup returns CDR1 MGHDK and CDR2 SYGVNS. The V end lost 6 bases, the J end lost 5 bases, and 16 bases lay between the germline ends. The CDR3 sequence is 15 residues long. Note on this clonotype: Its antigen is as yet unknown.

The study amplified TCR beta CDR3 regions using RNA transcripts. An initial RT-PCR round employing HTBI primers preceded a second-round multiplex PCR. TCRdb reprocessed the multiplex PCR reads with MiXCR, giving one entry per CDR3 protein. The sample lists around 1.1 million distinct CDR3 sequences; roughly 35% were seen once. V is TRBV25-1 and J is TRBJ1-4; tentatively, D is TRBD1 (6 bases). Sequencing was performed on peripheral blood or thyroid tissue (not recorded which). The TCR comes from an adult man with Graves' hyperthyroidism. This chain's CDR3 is CASSLASTGNEKLFF. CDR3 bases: TGTGCCAGCAGCTTAGCTTCGACAGGCAATGAAAAACTGTTTTTT.